These T cell receptor beta chains were read from a single sample in a study of blood T cell repertoires in COVID-19. Libraries were prepared by immunoSEQ multiplex PCR; TCRdb keeps only in-frame clonotypes and omits some of them. The sample lists about 40,000 clones; roughly 85% were seen once. The specimen was peripheral blood. Receptors originate from a man in his forties or fifties with active COVID-19. Both conserved end residues are part of each CDR3. The D gene is left open where the match is weak. Some rows have no size entry. The others give once, few or many, or a class for an expanded clone.

D gene	V gene	J gene	clone size	CDR3 protein	CDR3 DNA
TRBD1	TRBV30	TRBJ2-2	few	CAWSPGTAVSGELFF	TGTGCCTGGAGTCCCGGGACAGCGGTCTCCGGGGAGCTGTTTTTT
-	TRBV15	TRBJ1-2	-	CATSGQSLYGYTF	TGTGCCACCAGTGGACAGTCACTTTATGGCTACACCTTC
TRBD1	TRBV18	TRBJ1-2	-	CASSPGQDNGYTF	TGTGCCAGCTCACCGGGACAGGATAATGGCTACACCTTC
TRBD2	TRBV27	TRBJ2-2	medium-sized	CASSPTVIAGGGRRAGELFF	TGTGCCAGCAGCCCGACGGTGATAGCGGGAGGGGGTAGAAGGGCCGGGGAGCTGTTTTTT
TRBD2	TRBV6-5	TRBJ2-5	-	CASSPRTSLRTQYF	TGTGCCAGCAGTCCCAGGACTAGCCTCAGGACCCAGTACTTC
-	TRBV7-8	TRBJ2-1	-	CASSSLTGREQFF	TGTGCCAGCAGCTCCCTGACAGGCCGTGAGCAGTTCTTC
-	TRBV29-1	TRBJ1-1	-	CAQGGAPEAFF	TGCGCTCAAGGAGGGGCTCCTGAAGCTTTCTTT
TRBD1	TRBV19	TRBJ2-7	-	CASSEGQGISEQYF	TGTGCCAGTAGTGAGGGACAGGGTATTTCCGAGCAGTACTTC
TRBD2	TRBV6-6	TRBJ2-5	few	CASSQGGETQYF	TGTGCCAGCAGTCAGGGAGGGGAGACCCAGTACTTC
TRBD1	TRBV10-3	TRBJ2-2	-	CAISSNQGAGNTGELFF	TGTGCCATCAGTTCAAATCAGGGGGCTGGGAACACCGGGGAGCTGTTTTTT
-	TRBV6-5	TRBJ2-7	-	CASSISGAYEQYF	TGTGCCAGCAGCATCTCCGGGGCCTACGAGCAGTACTTC
TRBD1	TRBV5-1	TRBJ2-7	-	CASSSETGSNEQYF	TGCGCCAGCAGTTCTGAGACAGGGAGCAACGAGCAGTACTTC
TRBD2	TRBV7-2	TRBJ2-1	-	CASSLSGRGNEQFF	TGTGCCAGCAGCCTCAGCGGGAGAGGCAATGAGCAGTTCTTC
TRBD1	TRBV24-1	TRBJ2-6	-	CATRGQGVSGANVLTF	TGTGCCACCAGGGGACAGGGGGTCTCTGGGGCCAACGTCCTGACTTTC
-	TRBV30	TRBJ2-7	-	CAWSRQQSYEQYF	TGTGCCTGGAGTAGACAGCAATCCTACGAGCAGTACTTC
TRBD2	TRBV5-1	TRBJ2-7	-	CASSLLSGASYEQYF	TGCGCCAGCAGCCTCCTGAGCGGGGCCTCCTACGAGCAGTACTTC
-	TRBV19	TRBJ1-5	-	CASSPLDRFQEPYSNQPQHF	TGTGCCAGTAGTCCCTTAGATCGATTTCAGGAACCGTATAGCAATCAGCCCCAGCATTTT
TRBD1	TRBV7-9	TRBJ2-2	-	CASSLFMGTGQTGELFF	TGTGCCAGCAGCTTATTTATGGGGACAGGGCAAACCGGGGAGCTGTTTTTT